The clone carrying this T cell receptor beta chain has just one count. This CDR3 has 14 residues. Germline V gives CDR1 SQVTM, CDR2 ANQGSEA. V was shortened by 6 bases and J by 12 bases, with 23 bases between the two germline ends. With around 500 ng total RNA as template and a constant-region primer, TCR beta cDNA was made. ARM-PCR, slightly modified, supplied the TCR beta libraries through three nested multiplex PCR rounds. A C-beta reverse primer was combined with TRBV1-TRBV30 forward primers in the first two PCR rounds, and each round had 9 to 10 cycles. TCRdb reanalysed the multiplex PCR reads using MiXCR and keeps one entry per CDR3 protein. The data hold some 110,000 distinct CDR3 sequences, with 80% to 85% observed a single time. This entry is derived from a study of tumor-infiltrating lymphocytes in primary liver carcinoma. Extraction of RNA together with DNA used roughly 20-33 mg of unsorted bulk tissue. Surgical resection was the treatment these patients received for primary liver carcinoma. Every tumor sample had over 75% viable tumor cells.

The chain uses TRBV29-1 and TRBJ2-2, with D possibly being TRBD1 or TRBD2 (5 bases each). Sequenced: liver tumor tissue from sampling region 3. Subset indicated: tumor region T3, left-lateral pole. This TCR derives from a man aged 35 to 55 with primary liver carcinoma and hepatitis B virus infection. CDR3 residues: CSVLGRGPTGKLFF. The CDR3 DNA is TGCAGCGTCCTCGGTCGGGGACCCACTGGGAAGCTGTTTTTT.